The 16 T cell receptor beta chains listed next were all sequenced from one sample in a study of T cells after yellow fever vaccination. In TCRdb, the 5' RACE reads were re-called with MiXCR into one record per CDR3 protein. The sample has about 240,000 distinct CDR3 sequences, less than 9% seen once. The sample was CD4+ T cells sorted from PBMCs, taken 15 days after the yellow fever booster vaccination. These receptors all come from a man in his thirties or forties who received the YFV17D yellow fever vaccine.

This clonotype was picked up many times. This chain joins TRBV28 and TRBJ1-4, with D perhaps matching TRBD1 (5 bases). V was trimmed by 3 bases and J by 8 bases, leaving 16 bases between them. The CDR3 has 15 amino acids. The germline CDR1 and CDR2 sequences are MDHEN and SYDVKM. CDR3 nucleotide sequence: TGTGCCAGCAGTTTTCGGGGACCCCGGCAGGAAAAACTGTTTTTT. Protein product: CASSFRGPRQEKLFF.

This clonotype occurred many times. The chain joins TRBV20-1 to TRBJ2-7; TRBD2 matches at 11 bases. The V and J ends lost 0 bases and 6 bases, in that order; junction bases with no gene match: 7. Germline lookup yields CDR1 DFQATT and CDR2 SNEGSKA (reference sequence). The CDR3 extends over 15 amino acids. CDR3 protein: CSARDYSGRAFEQYF. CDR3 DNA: TGCAGTGCTAGAGATTATAGCGGGAGGGCCTTCGAGCAGTACTTC.

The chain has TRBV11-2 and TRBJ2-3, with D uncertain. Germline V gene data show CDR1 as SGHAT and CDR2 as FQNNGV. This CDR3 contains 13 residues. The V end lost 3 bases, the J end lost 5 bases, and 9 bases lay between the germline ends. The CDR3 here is CASSLERLDTQYF. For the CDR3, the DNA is TGTGCCAGCAGCTTGGAGCGACTAGATACGCAGTATTTT.

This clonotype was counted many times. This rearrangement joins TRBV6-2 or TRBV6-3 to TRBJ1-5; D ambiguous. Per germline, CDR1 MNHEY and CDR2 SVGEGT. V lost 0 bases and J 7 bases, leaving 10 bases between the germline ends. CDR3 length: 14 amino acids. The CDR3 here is CASSYSRARQPQHF. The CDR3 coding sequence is TGTGCCAGCAGTTACTCTAGGGCACGACAGCCCCAGCATTTT.

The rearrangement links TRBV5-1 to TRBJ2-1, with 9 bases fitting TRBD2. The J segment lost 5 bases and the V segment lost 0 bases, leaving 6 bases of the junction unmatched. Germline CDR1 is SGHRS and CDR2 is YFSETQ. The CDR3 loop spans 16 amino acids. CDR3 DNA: TGCGCCAGCAGCTTGGGGCGGGAGGGCCTCGACAATGAGCAGTTCTTC. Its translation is CASSLGREGLDNEQFF.

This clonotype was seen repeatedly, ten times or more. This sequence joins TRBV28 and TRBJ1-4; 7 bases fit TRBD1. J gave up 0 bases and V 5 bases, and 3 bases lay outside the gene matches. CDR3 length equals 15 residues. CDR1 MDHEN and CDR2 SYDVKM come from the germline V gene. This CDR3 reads CASSDGQATNEKLFF. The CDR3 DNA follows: TGTGCCAGCAGTGATGGACAGGCAACTAATGAAAAACTGTTTTTT.

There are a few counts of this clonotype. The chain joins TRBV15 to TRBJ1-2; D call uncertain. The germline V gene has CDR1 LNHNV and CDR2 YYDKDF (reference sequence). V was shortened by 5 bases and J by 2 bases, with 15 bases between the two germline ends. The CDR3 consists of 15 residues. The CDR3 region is CATSPYPRGNYGYTF. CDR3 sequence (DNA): TGTGCCACCAGCCCGTATCCCCGGGGAAACTATGGCTACACCTTC.

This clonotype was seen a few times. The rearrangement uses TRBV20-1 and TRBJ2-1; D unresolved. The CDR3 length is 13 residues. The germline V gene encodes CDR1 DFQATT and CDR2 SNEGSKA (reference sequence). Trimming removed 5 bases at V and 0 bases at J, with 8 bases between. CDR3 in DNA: TGCAGTGCTGTGGATCACTCCTACAATGAGCAGTTCTTC. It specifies CSAVDHSYNEQFF.

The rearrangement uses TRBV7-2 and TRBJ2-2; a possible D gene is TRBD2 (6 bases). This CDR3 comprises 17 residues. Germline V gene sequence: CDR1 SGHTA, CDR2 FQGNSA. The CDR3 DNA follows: TGTGCTATCTTCCCTCAGAGGCGGGGACTGGACACCGGGGAGCTGTTTTTT. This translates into CAIFPQRRGLDTGELFF.

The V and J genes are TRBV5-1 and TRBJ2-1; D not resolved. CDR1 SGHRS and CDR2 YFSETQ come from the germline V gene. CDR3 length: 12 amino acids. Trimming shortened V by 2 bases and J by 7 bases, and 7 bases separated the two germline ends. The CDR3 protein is CASSFITNEQFF. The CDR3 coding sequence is TGCGCCAGCAGCTTCATTACTAATGAGCAGTTCTTC.

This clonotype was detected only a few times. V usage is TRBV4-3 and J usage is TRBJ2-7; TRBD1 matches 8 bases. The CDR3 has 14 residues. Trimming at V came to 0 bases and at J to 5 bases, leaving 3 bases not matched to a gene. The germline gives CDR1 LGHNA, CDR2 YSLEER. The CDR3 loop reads CASSQEDRGHEQYF. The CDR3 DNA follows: TGCGCCAGCAGCCAAGAAGACAGGGGTCACGAGCAGTACTTC.

CDR3 sequence (DNA): TGTGCCACCAGCAGAGAAACGGGGATAAATGAAAAACTGTTTTTT. It translates to CATSRETGINEKLFF. The gene calls are TRBV15 and TRBJ1-4, with no clear D. Germline-derived CDR1 and CDR2 are LNHNV and YYDKDF (reference sequence). CDR3 size: 15 residues. V lost 0 bases and J lost 5, with 10 bases in between.

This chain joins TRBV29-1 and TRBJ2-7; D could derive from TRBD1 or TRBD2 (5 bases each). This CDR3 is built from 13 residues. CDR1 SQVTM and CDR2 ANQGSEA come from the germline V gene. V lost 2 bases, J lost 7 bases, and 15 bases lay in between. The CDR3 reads CSVEWDSGREQYF. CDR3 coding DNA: TGCAGCGTTGAATGGGATTCGGGACGAGAGCAGTACTTC.

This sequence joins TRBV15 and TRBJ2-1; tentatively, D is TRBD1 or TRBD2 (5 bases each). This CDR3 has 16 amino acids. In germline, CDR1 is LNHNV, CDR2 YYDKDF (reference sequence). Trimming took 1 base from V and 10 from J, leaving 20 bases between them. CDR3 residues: CATSRAEAITGREQFF. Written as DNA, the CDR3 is TGTGCCACCAGCAGAGCGGAGGCGATTACGGGACGGGAGCAGTTCTTC.

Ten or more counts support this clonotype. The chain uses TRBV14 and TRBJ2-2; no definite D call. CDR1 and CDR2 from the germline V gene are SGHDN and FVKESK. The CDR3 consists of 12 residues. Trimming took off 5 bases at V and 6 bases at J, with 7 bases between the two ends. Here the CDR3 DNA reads TGTGCCAGCAGCATATTGTCCGGGGAGCTGTTTTTT. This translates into CASSILSGELFF.

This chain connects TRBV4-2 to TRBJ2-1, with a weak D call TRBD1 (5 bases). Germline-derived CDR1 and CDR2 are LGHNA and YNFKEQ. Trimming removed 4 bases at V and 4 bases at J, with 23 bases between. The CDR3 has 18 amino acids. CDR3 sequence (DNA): TGTGCCAGCAGCCCTACCGCCCCAACTAACGGACATTACAATGAGCAGTTCTTC. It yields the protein CASSPTAPTNGHYNEQFF.